Given below is one T cell receptor (beta chain) in context. Antigen: not known. This sample was taken from a study of T cell responses to AZD1222 COVID-19 vaccine. Clones were read by immunoSEQ multiplex PCR, and TCRdb kept only the in-frame ones, dropping some. Here the sample spans 70,000 to 90,000 clones, roughly 87% being singletons. Germline CDR1 SEHNR, CDR2 FQNEAQ (reference sequence). The CDR3 extends over 15 amino acids. With 7 bases clipped from V and 5 bases from J, the junction kept 9 bases outside the gene matches. The study, taken as a whole, reports: Seropositive at baseline were only 5 to 7 AZD1222 recipients. After the peak T cell response, and only then, were repertoires sampled. There were vaccine-associated CD4 TCRs across spike, dominant at 160-218 and 743-854. The study reported that nearly half of spike-specific TCRs target unmutated variant regions.

V is TRBV7-9 and J is TRBJ2-5, with 11 bases matching TRBD2. The material sequenced was peripheral blood, taken 28 days after the second AZD1222 dose. This receptor was identified in an adult who received the AZD1222 COVID-19 vaccine. For the CDR3, the DNA is TGTGCCAGCATCGTAGCGGGGGGGCCCGGGGAGACCCAGTACTTC. It encodes CASIVAGGPGETQYF.